The present T cell receptor (beta chain) was sequenced within a study of CD4 T cells in relation to SARS-CoV-2 and coronaviruses. Turning to the study itself: A couple of subjects were Hispanic; patients were fewer than 10 males and a handful of females.

A word on this clone: Its specificity is not known.

Only in-frame clones appear in the TCRdb table, and some are missing; sequencing was by immunoSEQ multiplex PCR. The sample records some 32,000 clones, about 70% being singletons. Per germline, CDR1 MDHEN and CDR2 SYDVKM. The CDR3 contains 14 residues. The junction had 7 bases not matched to a gene; V was cut back by 6 bases and J by 4 bases. What was sequenced was memory CD4+ T cells from PBMCs, cultured in vitro. The V call is TRBV28, the J call TRBJ1-2; 8 bases align to TRBD1. This TCR came from an adult with COVID-19. CDR3 bases: TGTGCCAGCAGGGTTCAGGGGGCAAGCTATGGCTACACCTTC. It yields the protein CASRVQGASYGYTF.